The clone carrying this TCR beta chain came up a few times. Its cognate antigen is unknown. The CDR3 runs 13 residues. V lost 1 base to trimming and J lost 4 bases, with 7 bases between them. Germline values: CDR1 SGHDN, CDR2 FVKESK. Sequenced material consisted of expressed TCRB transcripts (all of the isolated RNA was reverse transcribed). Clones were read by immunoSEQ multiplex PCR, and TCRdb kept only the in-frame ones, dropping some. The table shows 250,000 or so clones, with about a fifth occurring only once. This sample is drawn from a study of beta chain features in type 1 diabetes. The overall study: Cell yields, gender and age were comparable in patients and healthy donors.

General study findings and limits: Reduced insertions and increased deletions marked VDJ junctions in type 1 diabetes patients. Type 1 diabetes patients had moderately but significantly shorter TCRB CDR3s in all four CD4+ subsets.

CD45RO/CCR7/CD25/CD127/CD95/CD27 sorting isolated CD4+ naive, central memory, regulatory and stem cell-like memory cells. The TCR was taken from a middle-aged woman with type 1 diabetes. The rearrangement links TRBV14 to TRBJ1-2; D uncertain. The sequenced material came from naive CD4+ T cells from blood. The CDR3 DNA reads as TGTGCCAGCAGCCAAGTCCCCTTCTATGGCTACACCTTC. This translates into CASSQVPFYGYTF.